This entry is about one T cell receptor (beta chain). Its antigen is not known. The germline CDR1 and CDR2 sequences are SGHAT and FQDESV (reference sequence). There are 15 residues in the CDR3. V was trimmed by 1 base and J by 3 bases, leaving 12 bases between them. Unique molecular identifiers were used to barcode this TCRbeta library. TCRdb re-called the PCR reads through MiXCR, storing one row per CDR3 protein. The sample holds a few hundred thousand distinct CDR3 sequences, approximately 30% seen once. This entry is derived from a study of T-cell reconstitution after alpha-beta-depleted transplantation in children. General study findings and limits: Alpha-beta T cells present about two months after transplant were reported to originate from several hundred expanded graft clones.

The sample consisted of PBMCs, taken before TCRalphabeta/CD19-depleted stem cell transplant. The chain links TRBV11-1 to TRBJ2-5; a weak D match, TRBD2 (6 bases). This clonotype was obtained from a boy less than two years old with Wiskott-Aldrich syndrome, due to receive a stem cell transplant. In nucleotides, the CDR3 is TGTGCCAGCAGCTTAGGTCAACCGGGGGAAGAGACCCAGTACTTC. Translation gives CASSLGQPGEETQYF.